Described below is a single T cell receptor (beta chain) sequence and its context. The antigen remains undetermined. This sample's time point: about a year of natalizumab therapy. Each PCR contained spiked synthetic TR CDR3 controls spanning every V-J pairing. The assay was immunoSEQ multiplex PCR, and TCRdb's table has in-frame clones only and misses some. Here the sample spans fewer than 35,000 clones, around 87% being singletons. The data originate from a study of multiple sclerosis patients with progressive multifocal leukoencephalopathy. Looked up from germline, CDR1 is SEHNR and CDR2 is FQNEAQ (reference sequence). Deletions cut 5 bases from V and 0 bases from J, with 7 bases between. This CDR3 is 13 amino acids long. The study, taken as a whole, reports: Lower normalized Shannon entropy suggested reduced TRB diversity in most PML patients. The findings' link to JC virus versus immunocompromise remained uncertain.

This chain uses TRBV7-9 with TRBJ2-5, with D possibly matching TRBD1 (5 bases). The sample was PBMCs, taken from a patient treated with natalizumab. The sequence derives from a human donor with multiple sclerosis. CDR3 DNA sequence: TGTGCCAGCAGCCCAGGGTACCAAGAGACCCAGTACTTC. Its protein is CASSPGYQETQYF.